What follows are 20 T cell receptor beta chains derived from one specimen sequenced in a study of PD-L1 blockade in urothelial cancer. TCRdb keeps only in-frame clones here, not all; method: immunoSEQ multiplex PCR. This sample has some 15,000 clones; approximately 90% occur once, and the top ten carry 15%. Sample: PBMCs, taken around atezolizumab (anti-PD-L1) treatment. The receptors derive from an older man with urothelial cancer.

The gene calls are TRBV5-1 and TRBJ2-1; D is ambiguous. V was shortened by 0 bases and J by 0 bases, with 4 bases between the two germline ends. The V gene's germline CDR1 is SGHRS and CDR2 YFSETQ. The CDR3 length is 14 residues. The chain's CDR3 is CASSLERSYNEQFF. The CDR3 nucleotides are TGCGCCAGCAGCTTGGAGCGCTCCTACAATGAGCAGTTCTTC.

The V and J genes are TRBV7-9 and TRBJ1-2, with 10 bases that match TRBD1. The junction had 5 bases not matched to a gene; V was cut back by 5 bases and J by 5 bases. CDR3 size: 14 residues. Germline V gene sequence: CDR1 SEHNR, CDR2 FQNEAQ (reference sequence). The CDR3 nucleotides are TGTGCCAGCAGCGCGGGACAGGGGCTTTATGGCTACACCTTC. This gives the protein CASSAGQGLYGYTF.

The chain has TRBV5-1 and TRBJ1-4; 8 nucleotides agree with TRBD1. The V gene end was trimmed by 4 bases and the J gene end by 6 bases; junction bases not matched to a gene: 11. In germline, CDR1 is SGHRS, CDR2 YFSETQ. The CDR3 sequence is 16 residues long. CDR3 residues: CASSLDRVGRDEKLFF. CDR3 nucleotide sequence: TGCGCCAGCAGCCTGGACAGGGTTGGGAGGGATGAAAAACTGTTTTTT. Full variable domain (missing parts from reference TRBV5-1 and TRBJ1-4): KAGVTQTPRYLIKTRGQQVTLSCSPISGHRSVSWYQQTPGQGLQFLFEYFSETQRNKGNFPGRFSGRQFSNSRSEMNVSTLELGDSALYLCASSLDRVGRDEKLFFGSGTQLSVL.

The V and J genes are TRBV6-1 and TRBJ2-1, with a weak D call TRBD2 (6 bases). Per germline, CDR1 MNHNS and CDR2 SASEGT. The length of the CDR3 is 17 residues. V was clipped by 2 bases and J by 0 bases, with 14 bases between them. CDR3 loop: CASSERQFGSSYNEQFF. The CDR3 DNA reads TGTGCCAGCAGTGAACGCCAGTTCGGGAGCTCCTACAATGAGCAGTTCTTC.

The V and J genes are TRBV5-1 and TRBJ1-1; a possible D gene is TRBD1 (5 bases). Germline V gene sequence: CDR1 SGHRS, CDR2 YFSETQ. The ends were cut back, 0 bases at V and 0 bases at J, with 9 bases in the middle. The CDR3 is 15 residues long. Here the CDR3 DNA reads TGCGCCAGCAGCTTGGTTCAGGGCATGAACACTGAAGCTTTCTTT. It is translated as CASSLVQGMNTEAFF.

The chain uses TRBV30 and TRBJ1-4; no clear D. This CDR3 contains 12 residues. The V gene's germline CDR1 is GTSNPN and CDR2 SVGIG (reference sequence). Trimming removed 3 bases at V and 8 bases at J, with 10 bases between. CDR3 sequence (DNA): TGTGCCTGGAGCCCCGGCGGGGAAAAACTGTTTTTT. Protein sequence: CAWSPGGEKLFF.

CDR3 amino acids: CASSQEQTWRGPIYF. Written as DNA, the CDR3 is TGTGCCAGCAGCCAAGAACAGACCTGGAGAGGGCCCATATATTTT. The chain links TRBV14 to TRBJ1-3, with D unresolved. From germline, CDR1 is SGHDN and CDR2 FVKESK. With 0 bases removed from V and 11 bases from J, the gap between germline ends came to 17 bases. The CDR3 has 15 residues. The entire variable domain, with the rest obtained from reference TRBV14 and TRBJ1-3, is as follows: EAGVTQFPSHSVIEKGQTVTLRCDPISGHDNLYWYRRVMGKEIKFLLHFVKESKQDESGMPNNRFLAERTGGTYSTLKVQPAELEDSGVYFCASSQEQTWRGPIYFGEGSWLTVV.

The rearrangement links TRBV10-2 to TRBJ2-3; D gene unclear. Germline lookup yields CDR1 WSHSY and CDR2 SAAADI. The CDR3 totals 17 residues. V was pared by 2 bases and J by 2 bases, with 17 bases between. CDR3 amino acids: CASSEQALFLYTDTQYF. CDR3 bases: TGCGCCAGCAGTGAGCAGGCTCTTTTTCTATACACAGATACGCAGTATTTT.

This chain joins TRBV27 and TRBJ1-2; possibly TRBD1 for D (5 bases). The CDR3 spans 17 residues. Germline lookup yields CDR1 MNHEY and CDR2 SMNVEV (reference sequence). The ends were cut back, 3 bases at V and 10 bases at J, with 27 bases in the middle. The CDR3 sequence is CASSLIRPTVGRVDYTF. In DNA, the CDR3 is TGTGCCAGCAGTTTGATACGGCCGACAGTGGGAAGAGTTGACTACACCTTC.

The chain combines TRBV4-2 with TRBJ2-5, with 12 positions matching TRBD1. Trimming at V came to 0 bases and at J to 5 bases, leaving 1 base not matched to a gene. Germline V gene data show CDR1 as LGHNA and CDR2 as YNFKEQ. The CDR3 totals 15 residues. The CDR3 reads CASSQDGTGGETQYF. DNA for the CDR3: TGTGCCAGCAGCCAAGATGGGACAGGGGGCGAGACCCAGTACTTC.

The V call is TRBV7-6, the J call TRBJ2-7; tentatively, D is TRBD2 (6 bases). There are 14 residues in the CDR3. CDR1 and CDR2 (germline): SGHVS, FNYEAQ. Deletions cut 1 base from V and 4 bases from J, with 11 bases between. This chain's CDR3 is CASSLVGGGYEQYF. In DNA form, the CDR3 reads TGTGCCAGCAGCTTAGTGGGGGGTGGGTACGAGCAGTACTTC.

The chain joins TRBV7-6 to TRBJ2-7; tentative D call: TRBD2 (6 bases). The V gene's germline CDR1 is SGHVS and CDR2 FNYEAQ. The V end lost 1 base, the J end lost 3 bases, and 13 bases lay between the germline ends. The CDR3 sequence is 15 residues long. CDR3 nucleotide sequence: TGTGCCAGCAGCTTAGAGACTAGTCGCCGCTACGAGCAGTACTTC. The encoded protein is CASSLETSRRYEQYF.

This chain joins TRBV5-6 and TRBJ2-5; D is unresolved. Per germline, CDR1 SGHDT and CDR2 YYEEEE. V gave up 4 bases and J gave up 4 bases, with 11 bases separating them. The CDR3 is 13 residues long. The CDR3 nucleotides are TGTGCCAGCAGCCCTCGCAGGTTAGAGACCCAGTACTTC. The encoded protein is CASSPRRLETQYF.

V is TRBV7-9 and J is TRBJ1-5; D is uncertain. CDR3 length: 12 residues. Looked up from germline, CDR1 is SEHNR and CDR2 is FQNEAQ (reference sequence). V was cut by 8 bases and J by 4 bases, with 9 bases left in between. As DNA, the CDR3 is TGTGCCAGCCGAAGGGAGAATCAGCCCCAGCATTTT. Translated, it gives CASRRENQPQHF.

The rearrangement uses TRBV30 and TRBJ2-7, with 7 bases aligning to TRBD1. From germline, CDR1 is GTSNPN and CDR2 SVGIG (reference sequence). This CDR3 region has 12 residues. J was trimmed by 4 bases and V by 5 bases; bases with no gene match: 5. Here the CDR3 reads CAWAPGGYEQYF. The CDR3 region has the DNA TGTGCCTGGGCCCCAGGGGGATACGAGCAGTACTTC.

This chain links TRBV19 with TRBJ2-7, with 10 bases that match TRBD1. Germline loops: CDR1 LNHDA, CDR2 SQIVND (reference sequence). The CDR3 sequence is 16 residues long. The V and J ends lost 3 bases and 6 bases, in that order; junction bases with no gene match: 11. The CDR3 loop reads CASSIWAGTGVSEQYF. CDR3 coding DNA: TGTGCCAGTAGTATCTGGGCAGGGACAGGGGTAAGCGAGCAGTACTTC.

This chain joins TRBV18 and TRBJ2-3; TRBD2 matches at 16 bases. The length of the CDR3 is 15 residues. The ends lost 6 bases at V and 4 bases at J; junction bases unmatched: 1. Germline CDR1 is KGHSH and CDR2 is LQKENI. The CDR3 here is CASSGTSGGADTQYF. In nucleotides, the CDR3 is TGTGCCAGCTCCGGGACTAGCGGGGGGGCAGATACGCAGTATTTT.

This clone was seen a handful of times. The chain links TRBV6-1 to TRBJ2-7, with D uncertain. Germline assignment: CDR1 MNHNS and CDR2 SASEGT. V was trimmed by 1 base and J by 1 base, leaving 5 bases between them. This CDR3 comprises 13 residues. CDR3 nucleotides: TGTGCCAGCAGTGAAGGGCCTTCCTACGAGCAGTACTTC. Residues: CASSEGPSYEQYF.

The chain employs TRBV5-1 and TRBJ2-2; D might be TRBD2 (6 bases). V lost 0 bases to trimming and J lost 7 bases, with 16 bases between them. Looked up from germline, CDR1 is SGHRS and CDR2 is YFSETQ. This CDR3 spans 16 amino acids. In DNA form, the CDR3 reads TGCGCCAGCAGCTTGGCCTTAGGGACGGGAGACGGGGAGCTGTTTTTT. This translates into CASSLALGTGDGELFF.

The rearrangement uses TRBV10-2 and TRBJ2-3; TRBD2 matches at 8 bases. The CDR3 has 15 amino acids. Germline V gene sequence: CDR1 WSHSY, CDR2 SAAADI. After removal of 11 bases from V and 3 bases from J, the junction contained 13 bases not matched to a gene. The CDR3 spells CAGSHRGGITDTQYF. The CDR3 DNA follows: TGCGCCGGAAGCCATCGGGGGGGCATTACAGATACGCAGTATTTT.